The rows below give T cell receptor beta chains drawn from one sample of a study of T cell responses to AZD1222 COVID-19 vaccine. Here immunoSEQ multiplex PCR was the method, and the copy in TCRdb shows in-frame clones only, minus some. The table includes 240,000 or so clones, 93% detected once. The material sequenced was peripheral blood, taken on day 0 of AZD1222 vaccination. The source is an adult in good health. Each CDR3 is given with its conserved first and last residue. The D gene is left open where the match is weak. Where a row states a size, it is once, few, many or the class of an expanded clone; other rows omit it.

J gene	V gene	clone size	D gene	CDR3 DNA	CDR3 protein
TRBJ1-1	TRBV28	-	-	TGTGCCAGCAGTTTGAGTGGGACGAACACTGAAGCTTTCTTT	CASSLSGTNTEAFF
TRBJ2-7	TRBV19	-	-	TGTGCCAGTACCGACTCTTACGAGCAGTACTTC	CASTDSYEQYF
TRBJ2-3	TRBV5-1	-	TRBD1	TGCGCCAGCAGTTCCGCCGACAGGGGCAGGTCTGGTACGCAGTATTTT	CASSSADRGRSGTQYF
TRBJ2-3	TRBV18	once	TRBD1	TGTGCCAGCTCCCCGGGACAGGGTGTCGATACGCAGTATTTT	CASSPGQGVDTQYF
TRBJ2-1	TRBV4-2	-	-	TGTGCCAGCAGCCAAGAAATGAGGGGTTACTACAATGAGCAGTTCTTC	CASSQEMRGYYNEQFF
TRBJ2-3	TRBV24-1	-	-	TGTGCCACCAGTGACCGCGGGGCGCGCACAGATACGCAGTATTTT	CATSDRGARTDTQYF
TRBJ2-7	TRBV4-1	-	-	TGCGCCAGCAGCCAAGACGAGGGACGCCTCCCCGACGAGCAGTACTTC	CASSQDEGRLPDEQYF
TRBJ1-5	TRBV19	-	-	TGTGCCAGTAGTGCCGGGACACCTAGCAATCAGCCCCAGCATTTT	CASSAGTPSNQPQHF
TRBJ2-5	TRBV5-1	-	-	TGCGCCAGCAGCTCCAGGGGGGGGCGGGAGACCCAGTACTTC	CASSSRGGRETQYF
TRBJ1-2	TRBV4-1	once	TRBD1	TGCGCCAGCAGCCACATGGACAGGGGGGTCTATGGCTACACCTTC	CASSHMDRGVYGYTF
TRBJ1-5	TRBV9	-	TRBD1	TGTGCCAGCAGCGTTACAGGGGCCAGTCAGCCCCAGCATTTT	CASSVTGASQPQHF
TRBJ2-3	TRBV27	once	TRBD2	TGTGCCAGCAGTTTCGGGCTAGCGGGGGGTATAGATACGCAGTATTTT	CASSFGLAGGIDTQYF
TRBJ1-3	TRBV5-1	-	-	TGCGCCAGCGCCATATCGACAGGCTCTGGAAACACCATATATTTT	CASAISTGSGNTIYF
TRBJ1-2	TRBV27	-	TRBD1	TGTGCCAGCAGTTCCGGTCAGGGGGCAAACTATGGCTACACCTTC	CASSSGQGANYGYTF
TRBJ2-3	TRBV4-3	-	TRBD2	TGCGCCAGCAGCCAAGAAAGAACTAGCGGGAGCACAGATACGCAGTATTTT	CASSQERTSGSTDTQYF
TRBJ2-7	TRBV3-1/TRBV3-2	-	TRBD2	TGTGCCAGCAGCCAAGGCGGGACTAGAAACTTCGAGCAGTACTTC	CASSQGGTRNFEQYF
TRBJ2-7	TRBV4-2	-	-	TGTGCCAGCAGCCCTGCTCCCAGTTACGAGCAGTACTTC	CASSPAPSYEQYF
TRBJ1-5	TRBV6-2/TRBV6-3	-	-	TGTGCCAGCAGTTACTCCAGGGAGAGCAATCAGCCCCAGCATTTT	CASSYSRESNQPQHF
TRBJ2-2	TRBV19	-	-	TGTGCCAGTAGTGCCCAACTAAACACCGGGGAGCTGTTTTTT	CASSAQLNTGELFF
TRBJ1-1	TRBV19	-	-	TGTGCCAGTAGTATAGCTCTAGGGGGACACACTGAAGCTTTCTTT	CASSIALGGHTEAFF
TRBJ2-1	TRBV5-1	few	-	TGCGCCAGCAGCTTGGGAGAGGTCTCCTACAATGAGCAGTTCTTC	CASSLGEVSYNEQFF
TRBJ2-1	TRBV7-3	-	-	TGTGCCAGCAGCCGCGACTCGAGCTCCTACAATGAGCAGTTCTTC	CASSRDSSSYNEQFF
TRBJ1-2	TRBV3-1/TRBV3-2	once	-	TGTGCCAGCAGCCAAGATCGGCCAGGGAATGGCTACACCTTC	CASSQDRPGNGYTF
TRBJ2-2	TRBV2	-	-	TGTGCCAGCCTCGGACAGTTCAACACCGGGGAGCTGTTTTTT	CASLGQFNTGELFF
TRBJ2-1	TRBV7-2	once	TRBD2	TGTGCCAGCAGCTCCCTAGCGGTGTCCTACAATGAGCAGTTCTTC	CASSSLAVSYNEQFF
TRBJ2-7	TRBV7-9	-	TRBD2	TGTGCCAGCAGCCCGACTAGCGGGAGGGAGGGCGAGCAGTACTTC	CASSPTSGREGEQYF
TRBJ2-7	TRBV5-4	-	TRBD1	TGTGCCAGCAGCTTGCAGGGACAGGGCTCCTACGAGCAGTACTTC	CASSLQGQGSYEQYF
TRBJ1-3	TRBV7-9	-	-	TGTGCCAGCAGCCCGGGACGGAGCTCTGGAAACACCATATATTTT	CASSPGRSSGNTIYF
TRBJ1-5	TRBV2	-	TRBD1	TGTGCCAGCAGCCTCGACAGGGGGGGCAATCAGCCCCAGCATTTT	CASSLDRGGNQPQHF
TRBJ1-4	TRBV7-2	-	TRBD1	TGTGCCAGCAGCTACCGGGACAGGGAGAAACTGTTTTTT	CASSYRDREKLFF
TRBJ2-5	TRBV14	-	-	TGTGCCAGCAGCCAAGGACGGACCGGCCAAGAGACCCAGTACTTC	CASSQGRTGQETQYF
TRBJ2-5	TRBV9	-	TRBD1	TGTGCCAGCAGCCAGGGGACAGCCCACCAAGAGACCCAGTACTTC	CASSQGTAHQETQYF
TRBJ1-2	TRBV7-2	-	TRBD1	TGTGCCAGCAGCCCGGACAGGGACGGCGGCTACACCTTC	CASSPDRDGGYTF
TRBJ2-1	TRBV4-2	-	-	TGTGCCAGCAGCCAAGATCGGGCAGCCTACAATGAGCAGTTCTTC	CASSQDRAAYNEQFF
TRBJ2-2	TRBV19	once	-	TGTGCCAGTAGTATGAGGGACGCGAACACCGGGGAGCTGTTTTTT	CASSMRDANTGELFF
TRBJ2-3	TRBV4-1	once	-	TGCGCCAGCAGCCAAGATGGAACAGGCACAGATACGCAGTATTTT	CASSQDGTGTDTQYF
TRBJ1-2	TRBV15	once	-	TGTGCCACCAGCAGAGAAGACAGGCACTATGGCTACACCTTC	CATSREDRHYGYTF
TRBJ2-3	TRBV28	once	TRBD2	TGTGCCAGCGCCCTAGCGGGACTTAGCACAGATACGCAGTATTTT	CASALAGLSTDTQYF
TRBJ2-7	TRBV12-3/TRBV12-4	-	-	TGTGCCAGCAGTTTGGGACAAACCTACGAGCAGTACTTC	CASSLGQTYEQYF
TRBJ1-2	TRBV6-1	-	-	TGTGCCAGCAGTGAACAGGGACGGCAGACCTACACCTTC	CASSEQGRQTYTF
TRBJ1-2	TRBV28	few	-	TGTGCCAGCAGCCGCTTGGAGGGGCTTGGCTACACCTTC	CASSRLEGLGYTF
TRBJ2-2	TRBV10-3	-	TRBD1	TGTGCCACCAAACAGGGGGCAAGAGACACCGGGGAGCTGTTTTTT	CATKQGARDTGELFF
TRBJ1-6	TRBV7-3	few	-	TGTGCCAGCAGCCTTGATTCACCCCTCCACTTT	CASSLDSPLHF